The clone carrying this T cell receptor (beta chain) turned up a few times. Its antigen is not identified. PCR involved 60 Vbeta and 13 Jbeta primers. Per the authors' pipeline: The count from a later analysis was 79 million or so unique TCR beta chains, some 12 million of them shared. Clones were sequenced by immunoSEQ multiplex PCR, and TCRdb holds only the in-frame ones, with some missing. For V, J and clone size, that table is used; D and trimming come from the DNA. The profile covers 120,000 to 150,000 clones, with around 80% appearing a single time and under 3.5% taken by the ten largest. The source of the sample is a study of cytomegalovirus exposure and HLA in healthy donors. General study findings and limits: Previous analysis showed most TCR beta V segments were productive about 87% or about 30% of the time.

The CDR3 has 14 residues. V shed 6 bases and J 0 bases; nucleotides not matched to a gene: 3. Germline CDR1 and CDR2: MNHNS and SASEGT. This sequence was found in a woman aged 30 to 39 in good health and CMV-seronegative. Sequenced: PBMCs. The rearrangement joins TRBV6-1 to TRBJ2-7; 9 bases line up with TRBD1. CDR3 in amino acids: CASSGDRVSYEQYF. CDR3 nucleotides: TGTGCCAGCAGCGGGGACAGGGTCTCCTACGAGCAGTACTTC.